This TCR beta chain was sequenced in a study of T-cell reconstitution after alpha-beta-depleted transplantation in children (dated by TCRdb to the mid-2010s). Regarding the study in general: T-cell immune reconstitution after TCRalphabeta/CD19-depleted allogeneic hematopoietic cell transplantation in children was quantitatively tracked in the study by means of TCR repertoire profiling. The investigation overall reported the following: The frequencies of hyperexpanded clones fell over the following months, and after one year, T-cell counts and TCRbeta diversity were mostly attributed to newly produced T cells. In some patients, the high TCRbeta diversity seen at day 60 was put down to recipient T cells and intrathymic progenitors that had survived conditioning. The apparently early recovery of alphabetaT-cell counts about two months after transplant reportedly depended on only several hundred rapidly expanded clones that came from non-depleted graft cells.

In the case of this clonotype: The clone's antigen remains unknown. Per-base qualities were not stored, and no clone one base away is much larger.

This specimen's treatment or condition label, interpreted: allogeneic hematopoietic cell transplantation with graft depleted of TCRalphabeta T cells and CD19 B cells. Transplant recipients were children who received TCRalphabeta/CD19-depleted allogeneic hematopoietic cell grafts. The CDR3 covers 14 residues, taking in both the cysteine and the phenylalanine. The DNA shown is the 42-base CDR3, in frame from base 1. Taken from the germline V gene, the CDR1 and CDR2 loops are SGHDN and FVKESK. Germline trimming: 1 base from V, 10 bases from J; junction bases outside gene matches: 8. Library preparation used PCR. Sequencing was performed on an Illumina HiSeq 2500. TCR libraries were prepared with molecular barcoding, using unique molecular identifiers to normalize TCRbeta repertoire quantification. Starting from the raw public reads, TCRdb applied fastp trimming at Q25, assembled clones with MiXCR and retained in-frame beta chains. Merged by CDR3 protein, the rows form single entries marked with the most common genes and DNA. The table for this sample lists approximately 80,000 distinct CDR3 sequences; roughly an eighth of them were counted only once. Clones ranked in the top ten supply roughly 30% of the sample.

The V and J genes are TRBV14 and TRBJ2-3; TRBD1 lines up with 7 middle nucleotides. The receptor was isolated from a male patient aged 2 to 9 who had a stem cell transplant for acute lymphoblastic leukemia, so the T cells may come from the graft donor. The sequencing used PBMCs, mostly from graft donor cells, collected 180 days after TCRalphabeta/CD19-depleted stem cell transplant. The CDR3 corresponds to CASSQVPDRSPQYF. In nucleotides, the sequence is TGTGCCAGCAGCCAAGTTCCGGACAGGAGTCCGCAGTATTTT.